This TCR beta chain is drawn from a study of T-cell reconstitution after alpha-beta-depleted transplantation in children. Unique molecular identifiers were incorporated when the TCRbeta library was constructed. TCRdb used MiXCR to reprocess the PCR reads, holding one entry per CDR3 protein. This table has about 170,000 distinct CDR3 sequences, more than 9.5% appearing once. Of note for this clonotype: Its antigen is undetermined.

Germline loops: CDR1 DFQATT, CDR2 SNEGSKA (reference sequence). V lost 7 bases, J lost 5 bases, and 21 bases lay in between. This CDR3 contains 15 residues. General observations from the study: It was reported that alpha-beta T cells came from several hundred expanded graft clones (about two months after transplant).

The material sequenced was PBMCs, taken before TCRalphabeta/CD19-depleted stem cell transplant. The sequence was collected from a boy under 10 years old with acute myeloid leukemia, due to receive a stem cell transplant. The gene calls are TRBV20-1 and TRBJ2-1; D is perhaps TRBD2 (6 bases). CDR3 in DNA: TGCAGTGGCCCGGCCCCGGGACTGGTTAACAATGAGCAGTTCTTC. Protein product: CSGPAPGLVNNEQFF.